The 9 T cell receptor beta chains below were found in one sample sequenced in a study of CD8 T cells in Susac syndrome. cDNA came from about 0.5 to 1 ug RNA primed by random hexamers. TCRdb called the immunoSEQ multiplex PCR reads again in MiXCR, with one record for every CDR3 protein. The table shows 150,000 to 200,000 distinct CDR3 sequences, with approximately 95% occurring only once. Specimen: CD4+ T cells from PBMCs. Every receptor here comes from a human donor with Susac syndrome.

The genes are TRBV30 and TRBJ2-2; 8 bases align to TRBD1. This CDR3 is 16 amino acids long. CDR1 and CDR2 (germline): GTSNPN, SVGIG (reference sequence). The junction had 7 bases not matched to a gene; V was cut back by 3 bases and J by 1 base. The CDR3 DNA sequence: TGTGCCTGGAGATGGGGACAGGTAGTGAACACCGGGGAGCTGTTTTTT. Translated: CAWRWGQVVNTGELFF.

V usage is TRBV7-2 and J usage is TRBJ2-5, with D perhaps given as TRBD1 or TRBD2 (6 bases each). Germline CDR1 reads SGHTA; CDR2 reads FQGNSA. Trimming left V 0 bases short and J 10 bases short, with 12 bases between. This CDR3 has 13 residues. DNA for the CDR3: TGTGCCAGCAGCTTAGCGGGGGGCCCCATCCAGTACTTC. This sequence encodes CASSLAGGPIQYF.

The CDR3 coding sequence is TGTGCCAGCAGCCCGGGGCGGGTGGGAGAGACCCAGTACTTC. Amino acids: CASSPGRVGETQYF. The chain uses TRBV7-8 and TRBJ2-5, with D possibly called TRBD1 or TRBD2 (5 bases each). The CDR3 spans 14 residues. Germline-derived CDR1 and CDR2 are SGHVS and FQNEAQ. Trimming pared 5 bases from V and 4 bases from J, leaving 14 bases between.

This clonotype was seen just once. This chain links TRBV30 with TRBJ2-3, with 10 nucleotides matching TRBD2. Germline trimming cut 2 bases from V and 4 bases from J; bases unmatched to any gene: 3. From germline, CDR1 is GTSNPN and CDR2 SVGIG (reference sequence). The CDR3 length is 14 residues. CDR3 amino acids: CAWSTSGNPDTQYF. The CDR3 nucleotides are TGTGCCTGGAGTACTAGCGGGAACCCAGATACGCAGTATTTT.

CDR3 in amino acids: CASIRVRGAPQYF. The CDR3 DNA reads TGTGCCAGCATAAGGGTTCGGGGGGCTCCGCAGTACTTC. The chain couples TRBV6-1 to TRBJ2-7, with D maybe TRBD2 (7 bases). V lost 7 bases and J lost 9, with 19 bases in between. This CDR3 contains 13 residues. Germline-derived CDR1 and CDR2 are MNHNS and SASEGT.

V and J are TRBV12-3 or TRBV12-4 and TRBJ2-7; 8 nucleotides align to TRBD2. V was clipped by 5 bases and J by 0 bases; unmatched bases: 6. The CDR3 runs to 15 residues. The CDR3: CASSPTSVSSYEQYF. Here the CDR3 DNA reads TGTGCCAGCAGTCCGACTAGCGTGAGCTCCTACGAGCAGTACTTC.

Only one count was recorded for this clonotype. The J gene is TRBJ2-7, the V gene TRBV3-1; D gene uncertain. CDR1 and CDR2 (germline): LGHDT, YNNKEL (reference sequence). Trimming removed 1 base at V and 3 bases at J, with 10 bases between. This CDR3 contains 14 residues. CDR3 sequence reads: CASSQVVGHYEQYF. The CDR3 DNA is TGTGCCAGCAGCCAAGTCGTGGGTCACTACGAGCAGTACTTC.

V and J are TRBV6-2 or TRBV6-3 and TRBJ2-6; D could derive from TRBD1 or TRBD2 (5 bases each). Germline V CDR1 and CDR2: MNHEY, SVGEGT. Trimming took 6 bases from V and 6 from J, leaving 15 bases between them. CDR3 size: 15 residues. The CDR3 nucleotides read TGTGCCAGCAGCCCTCTCGGGACGCTGGCCAACGTCCTGACTTTC. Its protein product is CASSPLGTLANVLTF.

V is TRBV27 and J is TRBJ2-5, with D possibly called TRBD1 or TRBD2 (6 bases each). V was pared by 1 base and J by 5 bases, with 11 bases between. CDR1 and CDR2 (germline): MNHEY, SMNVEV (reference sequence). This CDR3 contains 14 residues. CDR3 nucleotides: TGTGCCAGCAGTTTATGGGGGGCCGATGAGACCCAGTACTTC. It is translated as CASSLWGADETQYF.